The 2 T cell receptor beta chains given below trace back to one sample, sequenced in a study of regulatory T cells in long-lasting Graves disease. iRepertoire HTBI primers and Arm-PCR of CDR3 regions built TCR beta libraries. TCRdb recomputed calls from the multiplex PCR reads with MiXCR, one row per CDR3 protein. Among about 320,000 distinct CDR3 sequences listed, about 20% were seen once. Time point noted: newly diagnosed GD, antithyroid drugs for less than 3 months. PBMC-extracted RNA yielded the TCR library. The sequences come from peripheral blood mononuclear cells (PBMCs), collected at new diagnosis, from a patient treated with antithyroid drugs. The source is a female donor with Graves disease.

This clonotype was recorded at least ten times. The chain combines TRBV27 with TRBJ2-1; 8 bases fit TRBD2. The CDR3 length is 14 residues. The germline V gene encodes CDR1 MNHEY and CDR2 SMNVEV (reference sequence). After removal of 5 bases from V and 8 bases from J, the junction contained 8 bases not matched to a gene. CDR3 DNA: TGTGCCAGCAGTACCCTTACGGGAGGGTATGAGCAGTTCTTC. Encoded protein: CASSTLTGGYEQFF.

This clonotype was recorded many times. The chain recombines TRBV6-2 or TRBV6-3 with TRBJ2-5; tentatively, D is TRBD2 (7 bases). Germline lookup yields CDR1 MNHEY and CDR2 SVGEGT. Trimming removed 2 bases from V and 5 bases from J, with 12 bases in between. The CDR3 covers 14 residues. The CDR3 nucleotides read TGTGCCAGCAGTTACGAGGGGGGGATCGAGACCCAGTACTTC. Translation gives CASSYEGGIETQYF.